A single sample is the source of the 2 T cell receptor beta chains below, sequenced in a study of cytomegalovirus exposure and HLA in healthy donors. The PCR made use of 60 Vbeta and 13 Jbeta primers. Assay used: immunoSEQ multiplex PCR; TCRdb lists only in-frame clones, some missing. The data show 200,000 to 300,000 clones, approximately 85% seen once. The sequenced sample consisted of PBMCs. The receptors stem from a woman aged 40 to 50 in good health and CMV-seropositive.

The chain joins TRBV4-3 to TRBJ2-2, with a weak D call TRBD2 (6 bases). V shed 5 bases and J shed 4 bases, with 14 bases lying between them. Germline V gene data show CDR1 as LGHNA and CDR2 as YSLEER. The CDR3 spans 15 residues. The CDR3, as DNA: TGCGCCAGCAGCTCCCAACTAGCTTCCACCGGGGAGCTGTTTTTT. It is translated as CASSSQLASTGELFF.

The rearrangement links TRBV7-9 to TRBJ1-1; 7 bases are shared with TRBD1. The germline gives CDR1 SEHNR, CDR2 FQNEAQ (reference sequence). The CDR3 is made up of 15 amino acids. Trimming took 1 base from V and 4 from J; bases not matched to a gene: 6. The CDR3, as DNA: TGTGCCAGCAGCTTAGGGGACAGACGGGGCACTGAAGCTTTCTTT. Translation: CASSLGDRRGTEAFF.